The subject of this entry is one TCR beta chain. Its antigen remains unidentified. This entry comes from a study of T cell repertoires in cytomegalovirus infection. TCRdb called the reads again in MiXCR, with one record for every CDR3 protein. The sample has some 320,000 distinct CDR3 sequences, approximately 32% seen once. Germline V lookup: CDR1 MGHRA, CDR2 YSYEKL. The CDR3 is 16 residues long. V was pared by 0 bases and J by 2 bases, with 12 bases between. Sequenced material: cultured PBMCs, taken from culture after CMV antigen stimulation. The clonotype was recovered from a human donor in good health (CMV status not recorded). Some clones in this sample may be carry-over from other donors' samples. The J gene is TRBJ2-3, the V gene TRBV4-1; D is perhaps TRBD1 (5 bases). The CDR3 here is CASSQDNQGNTDTQYF. In DNA, the CDR3 is TGCGCCAGCAGCCAAGATAACCAGGGCAACACAGATACGCAGTATTTT.